One and the same sample provided the 14 T cell receptor beta chains below, sequenced in a study of CD8+CD57+ T cells in acquired aplastic anemia. CD8+CD57+ cell expansion, shown by flow cytometry, had occurred in the patients selected for sequencing. CDR3 and TCR beta VDJ profiling relied on a genomic DNA template. In TCRdb, the reads were re-called with MiXCR into one record per CDR3 protein. The repertoire has 270,000 or so distinct CDR3 sequences, approximately 80% of them found once; the top ten carry 40% to 55%. Sequenced sample: sorted CD4+, CD8+, or CD8+CD57+ T cells (not recorded which) from PBMCs. The receptor set was obtained from a human donor with aplastic anemia.

Regarding this clonotype: An end of the junction differs from the germline gene, which may be a read error. The chain joins TRBV9 to TRBJ2-5; 7 bases align to TRBD1. The CDR3 has 14 residues. Germline-derived CDR1 and CDR2 are SGDLS and YYNGEE. The CDR3 DNA is TGTGCCAGCAGCGGAGGGGGACAGAACACAACCACGCACTTC. Residues: CASSGGGQNTTTHF. Filled out from reference TRBV9 and TRBJ2-5, the complete variable domain reads DSGVTQTPKHLITATGQRVTLRCSPRSGDLSVYWYQQSLDQGLQFLIQYYNGEERAKGNILERFSAQQFPDLHSELNLSSLELGDSALYFCASSGGGQNTTTHFGPGTRLLVL.

The chain uses TRBV12-3 or TRBV12-4 and TRBJ1-5, with D unclear. The germline V and J ends were trimmed by 3 bases and 7 bases, with 13 bases remaining between them. The CDR3 covers 14 residues. This CDR3 reads CASSLSGTGQPQHF. The CDR3 DNA sequence: TGTGCCAGCAGTTTGTCAGGAACCGGCCAGCCCCAGCATTTT.

This clonotype was seen only a few times. J is TRBJ2-7 and V is TRBV19, with D perhaps TRBD1 (6 bases). The CDR3 is 14 residues long. CDR1 LNHDA and CDR2 SQIVND come from the germline V gene (reference sequence). V was pared by 3 bases and J by 2 bases, with 11 bases between. The CDR3 reads CASSIEQGAYEQYF. DNA for the CDR3: TGTGCCAGTAGTATTGAACAGGGAGCCTACGAGCAGTACTTC. Complete variable domain (other parts from reference TRBV19 and TRBJ2-7): DGGITQSPKYLFRKEGQNVTLSCEQNLNHDAMYWYRQDPGQGLRLIYYSQIVNDFQKGDIAEGYSVSREKKESFPLTVTSAQKNPTAFYLCASSIEQGAYEQYFGPGTRLTVT.

This clonotype has a handful of counts. The chain uses TRBV10-1 and TRBJ2-7; D call uncertain. The CDR3 has 12 amino acids. The germline V gene has CDR1 WNHNN and CDR2 SYGVQD (reference sequence). V was trimmed by 6 bases and J by 6 bases, leaving 12 bases between them. CDR3 amino acids: CASSDLTGEQYF. In DNA form, the CDR3 reads TGCGCCAGCAGCGACCTCACCGGCGAGCAGTACTTC.

J is TRBJ1-2 and V is TRBV25-1; a weak D match, TRBD1 (5 bases). This CDR3 region has 13 residues. CDR1 and CDR2 (germline): MGHDK, SYGVNS. V was cut by 3 bases and J by 6 bases, with 11 bases left in between. The CDR3 loop reads CASSDYAGDGYTF. CDR3 sequence (DNA): TGTGCCAGCAGTGACTATGCGGGGGATGGCTACACCTTC.

In the case of this clonotype: No DNA is shown, since the ends of the CDR3 on it are uncertain; the CDR3 is the one TCRdb lists. The V and J genes are TRBV9 and TRBJ2-1. The CDR3 numbers 14 amino acids, ends counted. Germline V gene sequence: CDR1 SGDLS, CDR2 YYNGEE. CDR3 amino acids: CASRGAANIQYFVF.

This chain uses TRBV7-3 with TRBJ1-2; a possible D gene is TRBD1 (6 bases). The germline gives CDR1 SGHTA, CDR2 FQGTGA. V was pared by 5 bases and J by 3 bases, with 22 bases between. The CDR3 is 17 residues long. The CDR3 nucleotides read TGTGCCAGCAGCCCACAGGGAGGGCTTCTCAGCCACTATGGCTACACCTTC. Protein: CASSPQGGLLSHYGYTF.

In this sample, this clonotype turned up many times. The gene calls are TRBV6-2 or TRBV6-3 and TRBJ2-1, with TRBD2 matching over 8 bases. Germline V gene data show CDR1 as MNHEY and CDR2 as SVGEGT. J gave up 7 bases and V 6 bases, and 8 bases lay outside the gene matches. The CDR3 extends over 14 amino acids. CDR3 coding DNA: TGTGCCAGCAGCCCCGGGACGGGGGGGAATGAGCAGTTCTTC. This translates into CASSPGTGGNEQFF.

The chain couples TRBV19 to TRBJ2-2, with D unclear. CDR1 and CDR2 from the germline V gene are LNHDA and SQIVND (reference sequence). With 5 bases removed from V and 2 bases from J, the gap between germline ends came to 9 bases. This CDR3 contains 14 residues. Here the CDR3 DNA reads TGTGCCAGTAGTGTGGCGGACAACACCGGGGAGCTGTTTTTT. Residues: CASSVADNTGELFF.

About this clonotype itself: The conserved final phenylalanine or tryptophan is absent from the CDR3, which likely points to a read error. No DNA is shown, since the ends of the CDR3 on it are uncertain; the CDR3 is the one TCRdb lists. The rearrangement joins TRBV7-9 to TRBJ2-3; the table's D call TRBD1 went unverified against the DNA. The CDR3 spans 13 residues, counting both ends. CDR1 is SEHNR and CDR2 is FQNEAQ in the germline V gene (reference sequence). The CDR3: CVSSFQRSGAHDE.

The J gene is TRBJ2-1, the V gene TRBV19; TRBD2 matches at 11 bases. V gave up 3 bases and J gave up 8 bases; unmatched junction bases: 6. The CDR3 covers 15 residues. Germline loops: CDR1 LNHDA, CDR2 SQIVND (reference sequence). The CDR3 spells CASSITSGSRDEQFF. The CDR3 nucleotides read TGTGCCAGTAGTATCACTAGCGGGAGTAGGGATGAGCAGTTCTTC.

Concerning this clonotype itself: Given the absence of the conserved phenylalanine or tryptophan at the CDR3 end, a read error is likely. The DNA is omitted, as the CDR3 cannot be located on it reliably, and the CDR3 follows TCRdb's listing. The V call is TRBV15, the J call TRBJ2-6; whether TRBD1, the table's D call, matches the DNA was not checked. The CDR3 spans 16 amino acids, including both terminal residues. Germline V lookup: CDR1 LNHNV, CDR2 YYDKDF (reference sequence). The CDR3: CATSRGSKHGANDLGP.

The CDR3 here is CASSFQTGEHTDSYEQYV. In DNA form, the CDR3 reads TGTGCCAGCAGCTTCCAGACAGGGGAGCACACAGATTCCTACGAGCAGTACGTC. The rearrangement uses TRBV7-9 and TRBJ2-7; 8 nucleotides align to TRBD1. CDR1 is SEHNR, CDR2 FQNEAQ, per germline (reference sequence). Trimming at V came to 3 bases and at J to 1 base, leaving 14 bases not matched to a gene. The CDR3 length is 18 residues.

This clonotype appeared many times. This chain uses TRBV12-5 with TRBJ2-1; D is unresolved. CDR3 length equals 11 residues. From germline, CDR1 is LGHNT and CDR2 FRNRAP. V dropped 8 bases and J dropped 4 bases, with 6 bases sitting between them. CDR3 region: CASSQYNEQFF. The CDR3 DNA is TGTGCTAGTTCTCAGTACAATGAGCAGTTCTTC.